This T cell receptor beta chain was retrieved from a study of T cell changes during pregnancy in multiple sclerosis. Libraries were prepared by immunoSEQ multiplex PCR; TCRdb keeps only in-frame clonotypes and omits some of them. The top ten hold roughly 0.5% of the sample, which has roughly 40,000 clones, around 89% seen once. The germline V and J ends were trimmed by 7 bases and 0 bases, with 10 bases remaining between them. This CDR3 has 13 amino acids. CDR1 and CDR2 (germline): SQVTM, ANQGSEA. The material was CD4+ T cells from peripheral blood mononuclear cells, obtained in the first trimester of pregnancy. The chain couples TRBV29-1 to TRBJ1-3; D remains ambiguous. This TCR derives from a female donor with multiple sclerosis, enrolled in a pregnancy study. The CDR3 region has the DNA TGCAGCGCGGAACAGAGCTCTGGAAACACCATATATTTT. It specifies CSAEQSSGNTIYF.